The rows below give T cell receptor beta chains drawn from one sample of a study of cytomegalovirus exposure and HLA in healthy donors. Only in-frame clones appear in the TCRdb table, and some are missing; sequencing was by immunoSEQ multiplex PCR. The sample includes under 200,000 clones, roughly 80% seen only once; the top ten take 1.7%. The specimen was PBMCs. Every receptor here comes from a woman aged 18-35 years in good health and CMV-seronegative. Both conserved end residues are trimmed from each CDR3. The order of the fields is V gene, J gene, CDR3 protein.

>TRBV2|TRBJ2-7
ASSEGGYYEQY
>TRBV5-6|TRBJ1-4
ASSFFDRAYNEKLF
>TRBV28|TRBJ2-7
ASSSTYEQY
>TRBV7-8|TRBJ2-1
ASSPQTSGKKTSLNEQF
>TRBV4-1|TRBJ2-6
ASSPGLADSGANVLT
>TRBV19|TRBJ2-1
ASRALLGRAYNEQF
>TRBV2|TRBJ2-3
ASSEGGSETDTQY
>TRBV5-8|TRBJ1-4
ASSLGQATNEKLF
>TRBV7-8|TRBJ2-5
ASSLRTGQQETQY
>TRBV28|TRBJ2-4
ASSPPLEGIQY
>TRBV7-9|TRBJ2-1
ASSLAPGLAGEQF